The 2 T cell receptor beta chains below come from one sample, sequenced in a study of blood T cell repertoires in COVID-19. Some clones are missing from TCRdb's copy, which holds only in-frame ones; the method was immunoSEQ multiplex PCR. The sample has about 370,000 clones, around 90% seen once. The sequenced sample was peripheral blood. These receptors came from a man between 18 and 29 years old with active or convalescent COVID-19.

This clone was seen just once. The rearrangement uses TRBV2 and TRBJ2-5; 8 bases match TRBD1. Germline V gives CDR1 SNHLY, CDR2 FYNNEI. The CDR3 is 16 amino acids. V lost 4 bases, J lost 5 bases, and 12 bases stayed unmatched. CDR3 protein: CASSARDRPALETQYF. In DNA form, the CDR3 reads TGTGCCAGCAGTGCCCGGGACAGGCCCGCGCTGGAGACCCAGTACTTC.

The chain couples TRBV5-4 to TRBJ1-6; no firm D call. Germline values: CDR1 SGHNT, CDR2 YYREEE (reference sequence). This CDR3 has 13 residues. The V gene lost 1 base and the J gene lost 7 bases, with 6 bases spanning the gap. The chain's CDR3 is CASSLTVNSPLHF. In DNA, the CDR3 is TGTGCCAGCAGCTTGACAGTGAATTCACCCCTCCACTTT.